This T cell receptor beta chain was recorded in a study of T cells in Graves' hyperthyroidism and ophthalmopathy. Study results and limitations: Most thyroid clonotypes expanded above 0.001 appeared in blood too.

For Graves' hyperthyroidism to be stable, ophthalmopathy could not progress within 18 months. Clinical symptoms, serum thyroxine, TRAb, thyroid ultrasound and orbital computed tomography established diagnosis. It was approximately 9.7 ml of fresh peripheral blood that supplied the PBMCs. The V and J ends lost 6 bases and 6 bases respectively, with 16 bases between them. The CDR3 sequence is 14 residues long. Germline V gene lookup returns CDR1 MNHEY and CDR2 SVGEGT. Points on this clonotype: Its antigen is not known.

Regions amplified from RNA transcripts were the TCR beta CDR3 regions. A first-round RT-PCR of the TCR CDR3 used the HTBI primer set. TCRdb analysed the multiplex PCR reads with MiXCR anew, one entry per CDR3 protein. Found here are under 350,000 distinct CDR3 sequences, 15% to 20% of them singletons; the top ten hold 49%. The source of this sequence is a woman aged 45 to 65 with Graves' hyperthyroidism. The chain combines TRBV6-2 or TRBV6-3 with TRBJ2-3; a possible D gene is TRBD1 (6 bases). Sequences were obtained from blood. The CDR3 DNA reads as TGTGCCAGCAGCCCCGGGACACCCTACGATACGCAGTATTTT. This sequence encodes CASSPGTPYDTQYF.